Below are 9 T cell receptor beta chains sequenced from a single sample in a study of T cell changes during pregnancy in multiple sclerosis. Assay: immunoSEQ multiplex PCR; the TCRdb copy retains only in-frame clones and omits some. Here the sample spans around 66,000 clones, around 92% being singletons. Sequenced material: peripheral blood, taken in the third trimester of pregnancy. Receptors were obtained from a female donor in good health, enrolled as a control in a pregnancy study.

The chain couples TRBV30 to TRBJ2-7, with 8 bases that match TRBD1. V lost 5 bases to trimming and J lost 5 bases; unmatched junction nucleotides: 11. The CDR3 runs to 14 residues. Germline CDR1 reads GTSNPN; CDR2 reads SVGIG (reference sequence). CDR3 sequence: CAWDTYGQGDEQYF. CDR3 sequence (DNA): TGTGCCTGGGACACCTATGGACAGGGCGACGAGCAGTACTTC.

V is TRBV5-4 and J is TRBJ1-1, with a tentative D call TRBD1 (6 bases). Germline lookup yields CDR1 SGHNT and CDR2 YYREEE (reference sequence). This CDR3 contains 15 residues. V shed 3 bases and J shed 2 bases, with 14 bases lying between them. In nucleotides, the CDR3 is TGTGCCAGCAGCTGGGCCGGGACACAAAACACTGAAGCTTTCTTT. Protein product: CASSWAGTQNTEAFF.

The chain carries TRBV29-1 and TRBJ1-2, with 11 bases aligning to TRBD1. CDR3 size: 12 residues. V gave up 5 bases and J gave up 8 bases; unmatched junction bases: 4. Germline V lookup: CDR1 SQVTM, CDR2 ANQGSEA. As DNA, the CDR3 is TGCAGCGTTCGGACAGGGGGCTTCGGCTACACCTTC. It specifies CSVRTGGFGYTF.

The chain joins TRBV25-1 to TRBJ2-3; D ambiguous. This CDR3 region has 13 residues. V lost 2 bases to trimming and J lost 2 bases, with 5 bases between them. The germline gives CDR1 MGHDK, CDR2 SYGVNS. CDR3 nucleotide sequence: TGTGCCAGCAGTGAACAGGACACAGATACGCAGTATTTT. This codes for CASSEQDTDTQYF.

The genes are TRBV9 and TRBJ2-7; 7 positions match TRBD1. The trim removed 4 bases at V and 5 bases at J, leaving 6 bases unmatched. The germline V gene has CDR1 SGDLS and CDR2 YYNGEE. The CDR3 contains 13 residues. Here the CDR3 reads CASSPGDSHEQYF. The CDR3 DNA is TGTGCCAGCAGCCCTGGGGACAGCCACGAGCAGTACTTC.

The chain couples TRBV27 to TRBJ2-2, with 13 bases fitting TRBD2. CDR3 length: 16 residues. The trim removed 6 bases at V and 6 bases at J, leaving 7 bases unmatched. The germline V gene encodes CDR1 MNHEY and CDR2 SMNVEV (reference sequence). CDR3 DNA: TGTGCCAGCAGACTACTAGCGGGAGGGCCAGCCGGGGAGCTGTTTTTT. Amino acids: CASRLLAGGPAGELFF.

The V call is TRBV19, the J call TRBJ1-5; possible D gene TRBD1, 5 bases. Trimming cost V 1 base and J 1 base, with 5 bases left between them. Germline CDR1 and CDR2: LNHDA and SQIVND (reference sequence). This CDR3 contains 14 residues. The CDR3 coding sequence is TGTGCCAGTAGTATAGCAGGGAGCAATCAGCCCCAGCATTTT. Protein: CASSIAGSNQPQHF.

CDR3 amino acids: CASSIQGPPDSPLHF. CDR3 nucleotides: TGTGCCAGCAGCATACAGGGACCACCGGATTCACCCCTCCACTTT. The chain is built from TRBV7-2 and TRBJ1-6; possibly TRBD1 for D (6 bases). Trimming left V 5 bases short and J 8 bases short, with 16 bases between. Germline assignment: CDR1 SGHTA and CDR2 FQGNSA. This CDR3 contains 15 residues. The full variable domain, rest sourced from reference TRBV7-2 and TRBJ1-6, is GAGVSQSPSNKVTEKGKDVELRCDPISGHTALYWYRQSLGQGLEFLIYFQGNSAPDKSGLPSDRFSAERTGGSVSTLTIQRTQQEDSAVYLCASSIQGPPDSPLHFGNGTRLTVT.

The V gene is TRBV4-2, the J gene TRBJ2-2; 10 bases match TRBD2. CDR3 length: 20 residues. Looked up from germline, CDR1 is LGHNA and CDR2 is YNFKEQ. The V and J ends lost 2 bases and 1 base, in that order; junction bases with no gene match: 13. CDR3 loop: CASSQTLRGSGRMNTGELFF. The CDR3 DNA sequence: TGTGCCAGCAGCCAAACACTCCGGGGTAGCGGGAGGATGAACACCGGGGAGCTGTTTTTT.